These 15 T cell receptor beta chains originate from one sample sequenced in a study of shared clonotypes between healthy human individuals (dated by TCRdb to between 2020 and 2021). Libraries were constructed by the immunoSEQ multiplex PCR assay. This immuneACCESS table, as held by TCRdb, lists in-frame sequences with V and J called but not all clones. Of the missing ones, under half trace to an unresolved V gene in checked studies; the others have no known cause. Present in this sample are millions of clones, 90% to 95% of which were seen just once. Together, the top ten hold 0.39% of the sample. Sequences were obtained from naive CD4+ T cells from PBMCs. The sample's cell subset or site label, in plain terms: CD45RA+ positively selected. The receptor source for this set is a man aged 18 to 30 in good health. Some clones in this sample may be carry-over from other donors' samples.

This chain uses TRBV5-6 with TRBJ1-5, with no clear D. Germline loops: CDR1 SGHDT, CDR2 YYEEEE. V lost 4 bases, J lost 4 bases, and 6 bases lay in between. CDR3 length: 12 amino acids. The CDR3: CASSDGNQPQHF. The CDR3 DNA follows: TGTGCCAGCAGCGACGGTAATCAGCCCCAGCATTTT.

The sample holds one count of this clone. The chain combines TRBV4-3 with TRBJ2-1; 13 positions match TRBD2. The CDR3 is 15 amino acids. Germline assignment: CDR1 LGHNA and CDR2 YSLEER. After removal of 4 bases from V and 6 bases from J, the junction contained 3 bases not matched to a gene. Here the CDR3 DNA reads TGCGCCAGCAGCCGACTAGCGGGGGGTGCCAATGAGCAGTTCTTC. This encodes CASSRLAGGANEQFF.

This chain links TRBV7-7 with TRBJ1-1; D is unresolved. V dropped 1 base and J dropped 3 bases, with 6 bases sitting between them. This CDR3 region has 13 residues. Germline V gives CDR1 SSHAT, CDR2 FNYEAQ (reference sequence). CDR3 amino acids: CASSLGSDTEAFF. The CDR3 DNA sequence: TGTGCCAGCAGCTTAGGCAGCGACACTGAAGCTTTCTTT.

This chain joins TRBV10-3 and TRBJ1-1; tentatively, D is TRBD1 (5 bases). Deletions cut 6 bases from V and 4 bases from J, with 24 bases between. The CDR3 sequence is 17 residues long. The V gene's germline CDR1 is ENHRY and CDR2 SYGVKD. For the CDR3, the DNA is TGTGCCATCAGCCGTAGTATGTCGGGGGAACCGGTCACTGAAGCTTTCTTT. Its protein product is CAISRSMSGEPVTEAFF.

The J gene is TRBJ2-3, the V gene TRBV6-6; TRBD2 aligns across 10 bases. This CDR3 has 16 residues. The junction had 12 bases not matched to a gene; V was cut back by 7 bases and J by 5 bases. Germline V gene data show CDR1 as MNHNY and CDR2 as SVGAGI (reference sequence). CDR3 residues: CASTQTAGGPGDTQYF. CDR3 DNA: TGTGCCAGCACCCAAACAGCGGGAGGGCCCGGAGATACGCAGTATTTT.

This clone appeared a single time. The chain employs TRBV4-3 and TRBJ1-1; no firm D call. CDR3 length equals 13 residues. Germline values: CDR1 LGHNA, CDR2 YSLEER. The V end was cut by 0 bases, the J end by 5 bases, with 7 bases between. The CDR3 sequence: CASSQDLRTEAFF. As DNA, the CDR3 is TGCGCCAGCAGCCAAGACCTGAGGACTGAAGCTTTCTTT.

The chain combines TRBV9 with TRBJ2-5, with 7 positions matching TRBD1. The germline gives CDR1 SGDLS, CDR2 YYNGEE. Trimming took 0 bases from V and 5 from J; bases not matched to a gene: 19. This CDR3 is built from 19 residues. CDR3 loop: CASSVEVPLTGTLKETQYF. CDR3 in DNA: TGTGCCAGCAGCGTAGAGGTCCCTTTGACAGGGACATTAAAGGAGACCCAGTACTTC.

The V gene is TRBV29-1, the J gene TRBJ1-1; tentative D call: TRBD1 (5 bases). Germline V gene sequence: CDR1 SQVTM, CDR2 ANQGSEA. The CDR3 is 13 amino acids. Trimming removed 7 bases at V and 4 bases at J, with 16 bases between. Here the CDR3 reads CSGVREWSTEAFF. In DNA form, the CDR3 reads TGCAGCGGCGTCAGGGAGTGGAGCACTGAAGCTTTCTTT.

CDR3 region: CASTPDRANTGELFF. For the CDR3, the DNA is TGCGCCAGCACCCCGGACAGGGCGAACACCGGGGAGCTGTTTTTT. This sequence joins TRBV5-1 and TRBJ2-2; 8 bases are shared with TRBD1. Germline trimming cut 6 bases from V and 0 bases from J; bases unmatched to any gene: 4. CDR1 and CDR2 (germline): SGHRS, YFSETQ. CDR3 length: 15 amino acids.

The CDR3 DNA follows: TGTGCCAGCAGTTTTCAGGAGAACACTGAAGCTTTCTTT. It is translated as CASSFQENTEAFF. The chain combines TRBV27 with TRBJ1-1; D is unresolved. CDR1 MNHEY and CDR2 SMNVEV come from the germline V gene (reference sequence). V was shortened by 3 bases and J by 1 base, with 6 bases between the two germline ends. This CDR3 contains 13 residues.

The chain carries TRBV7-2 and TRBJ2-7, with 10 positions matching TRBD2. Germline V gives CDR1 SGHTA, CDR2 FQGNSA. Trimming at V came to 1 base and at J to 6 bases, leaving 3 bases not matched to a gene. CDR3 length: 14 residues. The DNA for the CDR3 is TGTGCCAGCAGCTTAGGGACTAGCGGAGCCGAGCAGTACTTC. Residues: CASSLGTSGAEQYF.

V is TRBV4-1 and J is TRBJ2-7; D might be TRBD1 (6 bases). The CDR3 is 17 residues long. V was trimmed by 4 bases and J by 5 bases, leaving 24 bases between them. Germline V gene lookup returns CDR1 MGHRA and CDR2 YSYEKL. CDR3 nucleotides: TGCGCCAGCAGCCCGGGTCCTAGCAGGGGATTTGTGGACGAGCAGTACTTC. As protein: CASSPGPSRGFVDEQYF.

The chain recombines TRBV28 with TRBJ2-7; the D call may be TRBD1 or TRBD2 (5 bases each). This CDR3 spans 17 amino acids. V lost 5 bases and J lost 0, with 20 bases in between. The germline gives CDR1 MDHEN, CDR2 SYDVKM. The chain's CDR3 is CASSPGRPLRVSYEQYF. As DNA, the CDR3 is TGTGCCAGCAGTCCAGGGAGACCACTACGGGTCTCCTACGAGCAGTACTTC.

The V call is TRBV15, the J call TRBJ1-2, with a tentative D call TRBD1 (6 bases). V lost 2 bases, J lost 3 bases, and 16 bases lay in between. Germline V gene lookup returns CDR1 LNHNV and CDR2 YYDKDF (reference sequence). The CDR3 is 16 amino acids. The CDR3 region has the DNA TGTGCCACCAGCAGACTCTTGGCAGAGGGGGACTATGGCTACACCTTC. Amino acids: CATSRLLAEGDYGYTF.

The V call is TRBV4-1, the J call TRBJ1-5; 7 bases are a match to TRBD1. The CDR3 totals 15 residues. CDR1 is MGHRA, CDR2 YSYEKL, per germline. V shed 4 bases and J 4 bases; nucleotides not matched to a gene: 7. The CDR3: CASSLLTGDNQPQHF. The DNA for the CDR3 is TGCGCCAGCAGCCTACTCACAGGGGATAATCAGCCCCAGCATTTT.